Each of the 19 T cell receptor beta chains below was sequenced from the same sample in a study of identical twins. TCRdb reprocessed the 5' RACE reads via MiXCR and lists one record per CDR3 protein. The sample yields a few hundred thousand distinct CDR3 sequences, roughly 8.6% seen once. The data also belong to a second study, concerning yellow fever vaccine responses in identical twins.

What was sequenced was memory (CD45RO+) T cells sorted from blood. All receptors come from a woman under 30 in good health.

This clonotype came up a few times. V usage is TRBV7-2 and J usage is TRBJ2-3; D not resolved. Per germline, CDR1 SGHTA and CDR2 FQGNSA. The CDR3 totals 15 residues. With 8 bases removed from V and 2 bases from J, the gap between germline ends came to 17 bases. The CDR3, as DNA: TGTGCCAGCCAAATTTGGGCCAAAAACACAGATACGCAGTATTTT. Translation gives CASQIWAKNTDTQYF.

There are many counts of this clonotype. J is TRBJ2-1 and V is TRBV5-1; no reliable D call. The germline CDR1 and CDR2 sequences are SGHRS and YFSETQ. The V gene lost 5 bases and the J gene lost 5 bases, with 8 bases spanning the gap. The CDR3 extends over 12 amino acids. CDR3 region: CASRHQHNEQFF. The CDR3 DNA sequence: TGCGCCAGCAGACACCAGCACAATGAGCAGTTCTTC.

V usage is TRBV18 and J usage is TRBJ2-5, with TRBD2 identical over 7 bases. CDR3 length equals 15 residues. Per germline, CDR1 KGHSH and CDR2 LQKENI. With V trimmed by 3 bases and J by 5 bases, 9 bases remained unmatched. CDR3: CASSPPAGFKETQYF. CDR3 nucleotides: TGTGCCAGCTCACCTCCAGCGGGGTTTAAGGAGACCCAGTACTTC.

This clonotype showed up many times. The J gene is TRBJ1-1, the V gene TRBV18; D not resolved. With 5 bases removed from V and 9 bases from J, the gap between germline ends came to 10 bases. The V gene's germline CDR1 is KGHSH and CDR2 LQKENI. The CDR3 is made up of 11 amino acids. CDR3 region: CASSADDQAFF. CDR3 nucleotides: TGTGCCAGCTCAGCCGACGATCAAGCTTTCTTT.

V is TRBV6-2 or TRBV6-3 and J is TRBJ2-7; 8 bases agree with TRBD2. The J segment lost 2 bases and the V segment lost 2 bases, leaving 17 bases of the junction unmatched. Germline loops: CDR1 MNHEY, CDR2 SVGEGT. The CDR3 consists of 19 residues. CDR3 residues: CASSYLGLRWGGRPYEQYF. As DNA, the CDR3 is TGTGCCAGCAGTTACCTTGGTCTCCGGTGGGGCGGGAGGCCCTACGAGCAGTACTTC.

This clonotype appeared a few times. This sequence joins TRBV10-3 and TRBJ1-1; no clear D gene. Trimming took off 6 bases at V and 5 bases at J, with 16 bases between the two ends. This CDR3 region has 14 residues. Per germline, CDR1 ENHRY and CDR2 SYGVKD. Here the CDR3 reads CAIRKGLTETEAFF. CDR3 sequence (DNA): TGTGCCATCAGGAAGGGCTTGACGGAAACTGAAGCTTTCTTT.

This clonotype came up many times. The V call is TRBV12-3 or TRBV12-4, the J call TRBJ1-5; D gene unclear. This CDR3 region has 13 residues. Trimming cost V 6 bases and J 4 bases, with 10 bases left between them. CDR3 coding DNA: TGTGCCAGCAGCAAGGACGGGAATCAGCCCCAGCATTTT. Its protein is CASSKDGNQPQHF.

The chain couples TRBV15 to TRBJ2-7, with 9 bases fitting TRBD1. Germline CDR1 is LNHNV and CDR2 is YYDKDF (reference sequence). This CDR3 spans 14 amino acids. V lost 5 bases to trimming and J lost 7 bases; unmatched junction nucleotides: 9. DNA for the CDR3: TGTGCCACCAGCGGCGACAGGGGGGTGGGGGAGCAGTACTTC. Its translation: CATSGDRGVGEQYF.

The rearrangement uses TRBV6-5 and TRBJ2-7; no reliable D call. Between the trimmed V and J ends, which lost 6 bases and 0 bases, there was a span of 12 bases. Germline V gene lookup returns CDR1 MNHEY and CDR2 SVGAGI. The CDR3 covers 14 residues. In nucleotides, the CDR3 is TGTGCCAGCAGCTATGACGAGAGCTCCTACGAGCAGTACGTC. As protein: CASSYDESSYEQYV.

Ten or more counts support this clonotype. The chain employs TRBV20-1 and TRBJ1-1; the D gene is possibly TRBD1 (5 bases). This CDR3 spans 13 amino acids. Germline loops: CDR1 DFQATT, CDR2 SNEGSKA (reference sequence). V was cut by 3 bases and J by 3 bases, with 11 bases left in between. The CDR3 DNA is TGCAGTGCTAGGAGACTGGGGGACACTGAAGCTTTCTTT. It encodes CSARRLGDTEAFF.

This clonotype came up a few times. The CDR3 here is CASSLGGTGANVLTF. The DNA of the CDR3 is TGTGCCAGCAGTTTAGGGGGGACTGGGGCCAACGTCCTGACTTTC. The chain employs TRBV27 and TRBJ2-6, with a weak D call TRBD2 (6 bases). The V end lost 2 bases, the J end lost 2 bases, and 7 bases lay between the germline ends. The CDR3 is made up of 15 amino acids. From germline, CDR1 is MNHEY and CDR2 SMNVEV (reference sequence).

In its sample, this clonotype was seen many times. The V gene is TRBV29-1, the J gene TRBJ2-1; TRBD2 agrees at 13 bases. V was pared by 2 bases and J by 10 bases, with 5 bases of the junction left unmatched. CDR3 length equals 14 residues. Per the germline V gene, CDR1 is SQVTM and CDR2 is ANQGSEA. The CDR3, as DNA: TGCAGCGTTGAACCCCAGGGACTAGCGGGAGAGCAGTTCTTC. It encodes CSVEPQGLAGEQFF.

This clonotype was seen at least ten times. This sequence joins TRBV20-1 and TRBJ1-2, with 8 bases identical to TRBD1. CDR1 DFQATT and CDR2 SNEGSKA come from the germline V gene (reference sequence). V lost 3 bases to trimming and J lost 2 bases; unmatched junction nucleotides: 2. The CDR3 is 13 amino acids. The CDR3 DNA is TGCAGTGCTAGGAGGGACAGGAACTATGGCTACACCTTC. It translates to CSARRDRNYGYTF.

This clonotype showed up just a few times. V and J are TRBV9 and TRBJ2-3, with TRBD1 as a possible D gene (6 bases). This CDR3 has 12 amino acids. CDR1 and CDR2 from the germline V gene are SGDLS and YYNGEE. V gave up 4 bases and J gave up 9 bases, with 12 bases separating them. The CDR3 spells CASSQMGQTQYF. CDR3 in DNA: TGTGCCAGCAGCCAGATGGGACAAACGCAGTATTTT.

This clonotype was seen a few times. This chain connects TRBV19 to TRBJ2-3; D ambiguous. Germline-derived CDR1 and CDR2 are LNHDA and SQIVND (reference sequence). V lost 8 bases to trimming and J lost 5 bases, with 8 bases between them. The CDR3 consists of 11 residues. CDR3 sequence (DNA): TGTGCCAGTGGCCTCGGAGATACGCAGTATTTT. It is translated as CASGLGDTQYF.

The sample holds many counts of this clonotype. The chain combines TRBV3-1 with TRBJ2-1; 8 positions match TRBD1. Trimming removed 2 bases from V and 3 bases from J; junction bases left unmatched: 6. The germline V gene encodes CDR1 LGHDT and CDR2 YNNKEL (reference sequence). CDR3 length: 16 amino acids. CDR3 nucleotides: TGTGCCAGCAGCCAAATGGACAGGGTCTTCTACAATGAGCAGTTCTTC. It codes for CASSQMDRVFYNEQFF.

This clonotype was picked up a small number of times. The rearrangement uses TRBV18 and TRBJ1-1, with a tentative D call TRBD1 (5 bases). The CDR3 consists of 13 residues. V was pared by 7 bases and J by 1 base, with 10 bases between. CDR1 is KGHSH, CDR2 LQKENI, per germline. In DNA form, the CDR3 reads TGTGCCAGCTTACCTGACAGGAACACTGAAGCTTTCTTT. This codes for CASLPDRNTEAFF.

In this sample, this clonotype turned up many times. The V gene is TRBV3-1, the J gene TRBJ2-7; the D is unclear. The CDR3 extends over 11 amino acids. Germline V CDR1 and CDR2: LGHDT, YNNKEL (reference sequence). V lost 5 bases and J lost 3, with 5 bases in between. The CDR3 DNA reads as TGTGCCAGCAGCATCAACTACGAGCAGTACTTC. It yields the protein CASSINYEQYF.

The table lists this clonotype with many counts. J is TRBJ1-4 and V is TRBV7-9, with no clear D. The CDR3 runs 15 residues. V was shortened by 4 bases and J by 2 bases, with 11 bases between the two germline ends. Germline CDR1 is SEHNR and CDR2 is FQNEAQ (reference sequence). In nucleotides, the CDR3 is TGTGCCAGCAGCTCTGGACGCGCGACTAATGAAAAACTGTTTTTT. Translating gives CASSSGRATNEKLFF.